This T cell receptor (beta chain) was observed in a study of blood T cell repertoires in COVID-19. The ends were cut back, 7 bases at V and 4 bases at J, with 10 bases in the middle. This CDR3 comprises 11 residues. Per the germline V gene, CDR1 is SQVTM and CDR2 is ANQGSEA. This clone was seen just once. Assay used: immunoSEQ multiplex PCR; TCRdb lists only in-frame clones, some missing. The sample has some 180,000 clones; roughly 79% are singletons. Seattle enrolled patients during active infection and tracked them longitudinally. The sequenced sample consisted of peripheral blood. The source is a woman between 40 and 55 years old with COVID-19, enrolled during active disease. The V gene is TRBV29-1, the J gene TRBJ1-1, with D tentatively TRBD1 (5 bases). The CDR3 here is CSAGGGTEAFF. The CDR3 region has the DNA TGCAGCGCGGGGGGGGGCACTGAAGCTTTCTTT.